This TCR beta chain was captured in a study of blood T cell repertoires in COVID-19. Turning to the study itself: Samples came from the United States, Italy and Spain, spanning acute and convalescent COVID-19.

With 6 bases removed from V and 7 bases from J, the gap between germline ends came to 15 bases. Germline CDR1 and CDR2: SQVTM and ANQGSEA. The length of the CDR3 is 12 residues. The assay was immunoSEQ multiplex PCR, and TCRdb's table has in-frame clones only and misses some. The table shows about 200,000 clones, with 92% occurring only once. Followed longitudinally, the Seattle patients had been enrolled during active infection. The TCR originated in a man in his fifties or sixties with COVID-19, enrolled during active disease. V is TRBV29-1 and J is TRBJ1-2; D is unresolved. The sample taken for sequencing was peripheral blood. The CDR3 loop reads CSVATGLGGYTF. The DNA for the CDR3 is TGCAGCGTCGCTACGGGGTTAGGTGGCTACACCTTC.